This record looks at one T cell receptor beta chain sequence and its context. The clone's antigen remains unknown. Per-base quality was not reported, and no clone a single base away is much larger than it. These data originate in a study of T-cell reconstitution after alpha-beta-depleted transplantation in children (dated by TCRdb to 2016 to 2017). Context from the whole study: Using TCR repertoire profiling, the study followed T-cell immune reconstitution in a quantitative way in children after TCRalphabeta/CD19-depleted allogeneic hematopoietic cell transplantation.

Libraries came from PCR. Sequencing instrument: Illumina HiSeq 2500. TCR libraries were prepared with molecular barcoding, using unique molecular identifiers to normalize TCRbeta repertoire quantification. In-frame beta chains were kept once TCRdb had trimmed the public reads at Q25 with fastp and called clones with MiXCR. Duplicate CDR3 protein sequences are folded into a single record with the most common DNA and genes. This sample has about 610,000 distinct CDR3 sequences in its table, and about 10% of those were observed once. The ten largest clonotypes hold about 4% of the sample. From its cysteine to its phenylalanine, the CDR3 spans 13 amino acids. Only the CDR3 DNA is retained, 39 bases long and in frame from the first base. For CDR1 and CDR2, the germline V gene (reference sequence) lists DFQATT and SNEGSKA. V loses 7 bases at its end and J loses 7 bases; junction bases beyond the gene matches: 13.

This chain is built from TRBV20-1 and TRBJ2-7, with 7 central nucleotides matching TRBD2. Sample: PBMCs from the stem cell graft donor, taken from the stem cell graft. This clonotype was sampled from a human donor who donated a stem cell graft to a child with acute myeloid leukemia. The bases are TGCAGTGTTTCGCTAGCGGTGCCAGGGGAGCAGTACTTC. This translates into CSVSLAVPGEQYF.